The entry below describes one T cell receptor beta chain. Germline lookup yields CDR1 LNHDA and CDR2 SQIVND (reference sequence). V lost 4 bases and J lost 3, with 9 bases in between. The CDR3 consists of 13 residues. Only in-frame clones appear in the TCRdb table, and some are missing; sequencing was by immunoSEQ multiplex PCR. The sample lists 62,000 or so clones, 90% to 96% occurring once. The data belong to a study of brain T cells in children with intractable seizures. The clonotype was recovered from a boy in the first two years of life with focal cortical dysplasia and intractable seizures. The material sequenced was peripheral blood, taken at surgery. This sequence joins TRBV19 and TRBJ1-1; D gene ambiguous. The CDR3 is CASSKSRDTEAFF. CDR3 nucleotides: TGTGCCAGTAGTAAATCTCGGGACACTGAAGCTTTCTTT.